A single sample is the source of the 4 T cell receptor beta chains below, sequenced in a study of blood T cell repertoires in COVID-19. TCRdb's table, derived via immunoSEQ multiplex PCR, lists solely in-frame clones and lacks some. Of approximately 150,000 clones listed, over 80% are singletons. Source material: peripheral blood. Receptors originate from a woman in her sixties or seventies who had recovered from COVID-19.

The V call is TRBV4-2, the J call TRBJ2-1, with 10 bases identical to TRBD1. Germline V gene lookup returns CDR1 LGHNA and CDR2 YNFKEQ. CDR3 length: 14 amino acids. The CDR3 is CRTGGTCSYNEQFF. The CDR3 region has the DNA TGTAGGACAGGGGGGACTTGCTCCTACAATGAGCAGTTCTTC.

This clone was seen more than once but under ten times. The chain links TRBV14 to TRBJ2-3, with D possibly TRBD2 on 5 matching bases. There are 13 residues in the CDR3. CDR1 SGHDN and CDR2 FVKESK come from the germline V gene. V was clipped by 5 bases and J by 4 bases, with 10 bases between them. CDR3 sequence reads: CASSSLDSDTQYF. For the CDR3, the DNA is TGTGCCAGCAGCTCACTAGATTCAGATACGCAGTATTTT.

The count of this clone is one. The V gene is TRBV5-1, the J gene TRBJ2-5, with D perhaps TRBD1 (5 bases). CDR1 and CDR2 (germline): SGHRS, YFSETQ. The ends were cut back, 5 bases at V and 2 bases at J, with 19 bases in the middle. The CDR3 has 16 amino acids. In DNA, the CDR3 is TGCGCCAGCAGGCCCGCCTACAGGACCTCTCAAGAGACCCAGTACTTC. Its translation: CASRPAYRTSQETQYF.

The CDR3, as DNA: TGCGCCAGCAGCCAAAGGGACAGGGAGGGAAAACTGTTTTTT. Amino acids: CASSQRDREGKLFF. This sequence joins TRBV4-1 and TRBJ1-4; 9 bases are a match to TRBD1. V lost 2 bases and J lost 10; bases outside the gene matches: 5. From germline, CDR1 is MGHRA and CDR2 YSYEKL. The CDR3 contains 14 residues.